This T cell receptor beta chain derives from a study of shared clonotypes between healthy human individuals. As to this clone: This CDR3 is also generated by other DNA sequences in the sample.

In the source study's methods: Because ImmunoSEQ provided only junction sequences with no quality scores, the filtering differed. Sequencing used immunoSEQ multiplex PCR; TCRdb keeps in-frame clones, though not all of them. That table supplies the V and J calls and clone size; D and trimming were determined from the DNA. Among over a million clones listed, 96% were seen once. CDR1 is KGHSH, CDR2 LQKENI, per germline. CDR3 length equals 14 residues. J gave up 0 bases and V 3 bases, and 1 base lay outside the gene matches. The sequenced material came from naive CD4+ T cells sorted from blood. Sample subset: CD45RA+ positively selected. This receptor was obtained from a man younger than 40 in good health. The V gene is TRBV18, the J gene TRBJ2-7; TRBD1 agrees at 8 bases. Here the CDR3 DNA reads TGTGCCAGCTCACCGGGACAGGTCTCCTACGAGCAGTACTTC. This translates into CASSPGQVSYEQYF.